The T cell receptor (beta chain) described here comes from a study of cytomegalovirus exposure and HLA in healthy donors (dated by TCRdb to 2016 to 2017). As for the study more broadly: According to an earlier analysis of several hundred of the donors, about 180 million T cells yielded 117 million unique TCR beta sequences and 276 Gb of sequence data. Alongside the repertoire data, information on donor age, sex, ethnicity and CMV serostatus was compiled. All discovery cohort repertoires had been generated on a single sequencing platform. Typing coverage varied by locus: roughly 629-640 donors for A, B, C, DRB1 and DQB1; around 560 for DQA1; nearly 610 for DPA1; roughly 470 for DPB1. A separate validation cohort of 100 to 150 different subjects was used in addition to the roughly 670-subject first cohort. Class I and class II HLA loci were covered by the typing at four-digit resolution. To decide whether each TCR beta V gene segment behaved as functional or pseudogenic, an earlier analysis of some 540 of the donors relied on high-throughput TCR beta sequencing. The study aimed to test whether cataloging public T cell receptors could reveal signatures of past pathogen exposure. The genetic ancestry cluster associated with self-reported Caucasian donors included about 81% of the approximately 430 genotyped donors. About 280 gigabases of sequencing data and roughly 81 million unique TCR sequences made up an early release that covered several hundred HLA-typed donors. Using immunosequencing, the study profiled T cell repertoires from 666 subjects and related those repertoires to cytomegalovirus serostatus. To study patterns of TCR occurrence, a later analysis re-analyzed previously published TCR beta repertoires from just over 650 donors and added high-resolution HLA genotyping. In a later genetic analysis, genome-wide SNP genotypes for 398 of the 666 donors were used, and that subset was treated as a discovery cohort. Across 398 genotyped donors of the cohort, an average of approximately 240,000 unique TCR beta nucleotide sequences per donor were sequenced, and roughly 17% of those sequences were non-productive. High-throughput TCR immunosequencing, statistical association of individual TCRs with disease status, and machine learning were combined to predict cytomegalovirus infection status. Rather than drawing on any new phenotypic data, the later analysis identified candidate immune exposures from TCR beta sequences and the way those sequences occurred across donors. Four to six DR-DQ haplotypes were handled as single units for association and clustering, since linkage in the cohort was strong. Here is what the overall study found, with its caveats: In a later analysis, HLA-associated TCR beta chains showed more clonal expansion and lower generation probabilities than non-associated chains that were equally common. In a later analysis, most CMV-associated TCR beta chains were found to appear HLA-restricted, with HLA associations seemingly driven largely by CMV exposure. A later analysis associated about 17,000 TCR beta sequences with specific HLA alleles at a false discovery rate of 0.05. According to a later analysis, TCR association rates differed among HLA loci, with DRB1 alleles showing the most associated TCRs and HLA-C alleles showing the fewest. A cluster of highly shared sequence variants was judged likely to be a technical artifact of the sequencing pipeline. Several of the top co-occurrence clusters appeared to be linked to parvovirus B19, influenza, CMV and Epstein-Barr virus, according to a later analysis. Because counts were too low, about 18 rarely observed V segments, including chromosome 9 orphons, were excluded from the earlier analysis of around 590 of the donors. A further reported finding was that TCR beta sequences accurately predicted the HLA-A and HLA-B alleles for most subjects in the first cohort. An earlier analysis of 587 of the donors showed that most TCR beta V segments appeared in productive rearrangements either about 87% or about 30% of the time, which broadly matched IMGT annotations. Some IMGT-functional V segments, including TRBV6-2 and TRBV6-3, could not be distinguished by the 87-base-pair reads and were therefore excluded. In both the original and validation cohorts, the classifier was reported to diagnose cytomegalovirus status with high specificity and sensitivity. Three of the identified cytomegalovirus-associated TCR beta chains were confirmed in vitro to be specific for cytomegalovirus antigens. In a later genetic analysis, a missense DCLRE1C variant was associated with V-gene and J-gene trimming of TCR beta chains, and the association was replicated in an independent cohort. The only immune exposure information available for the cohort was CMV serostatus. Compared with the 666-donor mean, donors in an Asian-associated ancestry cluster had fewer N-insertions in productive TCRs, according to a later genetic analysis. While some public TCRs were present in many individuals, most TCR sequences turned up only very rarely across donors. In the study, 150 to 200 TCR beta chains were listed as associated with cytomegalovirus. When HLA alleles, especially DR and DQ, strongly co-occurred, TCR associations were difficult to assign to individual alleles. It was suggested by the authors that the approach could potentially be generalized to other disease states and immunological phenotypes. Only TCR beta chains were sequenced in this cohort, and the absence of alpha or paired-chain data limited detectable features. Sequencing depth was assumed to be roughly uniform across donors in the presence/absence analyses, though that assumption may not hold. Because HLA typing was unavailable for some donors at each locus, only the typed subset was used in association tests. Correlated functional status among segregating V segments might be attributable to linkage disequilibrium, but an unknown experimental factor could not be ruled out.

Library generation was performed with the immunoSEQ multiplex PCR assay. For the multiplex PCR, a mixture combining 60 forward primers for TCR Vbeta segments and 13 reverse primers for TCR Jbeta segments was used. The CDR3 region of rearranged TCR beta genes was amplified from genomic DNA with a multiplex PCR assay. The Illumina HiSeq System was used to sequence the amplified TCR beta libraries as 87-base-pair reads. Processing in the source paper ran as follows. Across the roughly 600 repertoires, a later analysis counted roughly 77 million unique TCR beta chains, roughly 11 million of which were shared by at least two donors. A nearest-neighbor algorithm error-corrected the raw reads and collapsed the reads into unique sequences, merging closely related sequences to remove PCR and sequencing errors. Alignment of CDR3 sequences to IMGT reference sequences was used to assign V, D and J gene segments. For a sequence to be retained, a match of at least six nucleotides to both a V gene segment and a J gene segment was required. A rearrangement counted as productive if the CDR3 had no stop codons and remained in frame with V and J, and every other rearrangement counted as non-productive. Following IMGT convention, CDR3 was defined as the stretch from the second conserved V-encoded cysteine up to the conserved J-encoded phenylalanine. In an earlier analysis of around 600 of the donors, sequences lacking an unambiguous match to a single V gene segment were excluded. In an earlier analysis of about 590 of the donors, a V segment was called functional when productive rearrangements were above 56.7%, and segregating when the standard deviation between donors exceeded 5%. A statistical classification framework was built for diagnosing cytomegalovirus status from the catalog of TCR beta chain sequences. In a later analysis, TCR nucleotide sequences were compared against IMGT/GENE-DB human TR gene sequences so that V and J genes could be assigned. Using the TCRdist pipeline, a later analysis assigned CDR3 sequences along with most-parsimonious VDJ recombination scenarios. In a later analysis, each TCR beta chain was defined by its CDR3 amino acid sequence together with its V-gene family, and reads lacking a unique V-gene family were excluded. In a later analysis, fewer than 650 highly shared, low-generation-probability nucleotide sequences were removed to address suspected cross-contamination and a sequencing artifact. A later analysis calculated a clonal expansion index for each public chain from normalized within-repertoire ranks of inferred template counts. In a later analysis, generation probabilities were computed with a VDJ recombination model fitted to out-of-frame rearrangements, and the resulting probabilities were checked against IGoR. Hypergeometric tests were used in a later analysis to score TCR-TCR, TCR-HLA and TCR-CMV co-occurrence, with a repertoire-size bias correction applied to the TCR pairs. A later analysis estimated false discovery rates by permuting HLA or CMV assignments 20 times. In a later analysis, co-occurring TCRs were grouped using DBSCAN, and TCRdist sequence similarity was added for clustering within HLA-allele-positive subsets. Repertoires with fewer than 30,000 or more than 120,000 public chains were left out of co-occurrence clustering, as were about 5 repertoires with anomalous nucleotide sharing. Held by TCRdb, this immuneACCESS table contains in-frame sequences only and omits some clones. Under half of the omission traces to an unresolved V gene where checked; the cause of the rest is unknown. That table supplies the V and J calls and clone size; D and trimming were determined from the DNA. The sample table contains fewer than 250,000 clones; only one count was recorded for roughly four fifths of them. About 0.23% of the sample comes from the top ten.

Notes on this clone: Its antigen is not yet known. No base qualities exist here, and no much larger clone lies one base off it.

V loses 0 bases of germline sequence and J loses 6 bases, and the interval between the two ends is 9 bases. CDR1 and CDR2 are read off the germline V gene as LGHNA and YNFKEQ. The CDR3 runs 14 residues from the cysteine to the phenylalanine. Of all the DNA, just the CDR3 is kept, 42 bases in frame from base 1. The cohort was made up of approximately 700 healthy bone marrow donors. At the time of sampling, all cohort members were nominally healthy, though unrecorded immune exposures were likely present. The donor tested CMV seronegative, placing the donor among the 350 or so seronegative members of the cohort. A peripheral blood sample was provided by each donor, and peripheral blood mononuclear cells were used for TCR beta sequencing. The Qiagen DNeasy Blood Extraction Kit was used to extract genomic DNA from the blood cell samples.

The TCR sequence derives from a girl aged 2-10 years in good health and CMV-seronegative. Source material: PBMCs. The chain employs TRBV4-2 and TRBJ2-1, with the D gene uncertain. The nucleotide sequence reads as follows: TGTGCCAGCAGCCAAGATGACAACCCCAATGAGCAGTTCTTC. It translates as CASSQDDNPNEQFF.